This TCR beta chain was captured in a study of CD8 T cells in ankylosing spondylitis. Broader study findings: A TCR beta motif of fewer than 10 highly homologous variants seemed to mark ankylosing spondylitis blood. Existing reports had already noted some motif variants in reactive arthritis synovial fluid and blood.

This clonotype was seen at least ten times. The antigen is not known. Library preparation for TCR beta used quantitative 5'-RACE with molecular barcodes. TCRdb called the 5' RACE reads again in MiXCR, with one record for every CDR3 protein. The top ten clones hold over 15% of a sample with more than 600,000 distinct CDR3 sequences, around 20% of them seen once. The sample was blood, either unsorted or a sorted T cell fraction (not recorded which). The TCR was taken from a male donor with ankylosing spondylitis.

The CDR3 loop reads CASSLYEQFF. The CDR3 DNA reads as TGTGCCAGCAGTTTGTATGAGCAGTTCTTC. This chain uses TRBV12-3 or TRBV12-4 with TRBJ2-1; D remains unclear. Trimming cost V 3 bases and J 8 bases, with 2 bases left between them. This CDR3 contains 10 residues.